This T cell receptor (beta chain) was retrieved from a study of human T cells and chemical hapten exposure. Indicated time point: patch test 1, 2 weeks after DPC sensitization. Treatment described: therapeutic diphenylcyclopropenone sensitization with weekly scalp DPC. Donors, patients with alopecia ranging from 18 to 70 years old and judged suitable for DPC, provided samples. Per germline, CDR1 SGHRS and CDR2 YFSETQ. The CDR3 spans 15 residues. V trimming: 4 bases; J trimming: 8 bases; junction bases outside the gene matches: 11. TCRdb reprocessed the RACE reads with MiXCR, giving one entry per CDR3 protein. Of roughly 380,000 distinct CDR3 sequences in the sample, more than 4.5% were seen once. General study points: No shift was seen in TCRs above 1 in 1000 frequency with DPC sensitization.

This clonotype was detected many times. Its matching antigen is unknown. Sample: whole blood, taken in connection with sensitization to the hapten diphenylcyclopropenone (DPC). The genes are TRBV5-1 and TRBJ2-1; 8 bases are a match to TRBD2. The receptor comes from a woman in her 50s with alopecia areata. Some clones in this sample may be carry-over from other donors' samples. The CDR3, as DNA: TGCGCCAGCAGCATCATGACTAGCGCACCCCATGAGCAGTTCTTC. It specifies CASSIMTSAPHEQFF.